This T cell receptor (beta chain) was recorded in a study of T cell responses to AZD1222 COVID-19 vaccine. Germline CDR1 and CDR2: MNHNY and SVGAGI (reference sequence). CDR3 length: 15 residues. The J segment lost 0 bases and the V segment lost 9 bases, leaving 8 bases of the junction unmatched. The assay was immunoSEQ multiplex PCR, and TCRdb's table has in-frame clones only and misses some. The sample has approximately 120,000 clones, roughly 89% seen once; the top ten hold under 35%. The starting material was peripheral blood, obtained on day 0 of AZD1222 vaccination. The origin of this receptor is an adult in good health. This rearrangement joins TRBV6-6 to TRBJ2-1, with 7 bases fitting TRBD2. In DNA form, the CDR3 reads TGTGCCAGTAACCAAGCGGGATCCTCCTACAATGAGCAGTTCTTC. It translates to CASNQAGSSYNEQFF.